This is a list of T cell receptor beta chains from one sample in a study of T cell responses to AZD1222 COVID-19 vaccine. Clones were read by immunoSEQ multiplex PCR, and TCRdb kept only the in-frame ones, dropping some. The profile shows around 100,000 clones, about 89% of them singletons. The sequenced sample was peripheral blood, obtained on day 0 of AZD1222 vaccination. These receptors came from an adult in good health. Each CDR3 is given without its conserved first and last residue.

V: TRBV14
CDR3: ASSSGIRSGNTIY

V: TRBV7-2
CDR3: ASSFRANTEAF

V: TRBV11-1
CDR3: ASSQTPGRPEAF

V: TRBV2
CDR3: ASSEMTGGYT

V: TRBV5-1
CDR3: ASSPDSSGNTIY

V: TRBV6-6
CDR3: ASSSQGNGGYT

V: TRBV18
CDR3: ASSPWDRVPTEAF

V: TRBV28
CDR3: ASSSPPLAGITGELF

V: TRBV6-5
CDR3: ASLPTGYYGYT

V: TRBV4-1
CDR3: ASSFIQGAINEKLF

V: TRBV30
CDR3: AWMRLAYYGYT

V: TRBV10-3
CDR3: AISETGTDTQY

V: TRBV7-8
CDR3: ASSLEQIYNEQF

V: TRBV7-9
CDR3: ASSPQIDYEQY

V: TRBV11-3
CDR3: ASRSINEQF

V: TRBV6-2/TRBV6-3
CDR3: ASSPLKVWGAMDYGYT

V: TRBV2
CDR3: AGSREGKTF

V: TRBV5-1
CDR3: ASSSGGVDYGYT